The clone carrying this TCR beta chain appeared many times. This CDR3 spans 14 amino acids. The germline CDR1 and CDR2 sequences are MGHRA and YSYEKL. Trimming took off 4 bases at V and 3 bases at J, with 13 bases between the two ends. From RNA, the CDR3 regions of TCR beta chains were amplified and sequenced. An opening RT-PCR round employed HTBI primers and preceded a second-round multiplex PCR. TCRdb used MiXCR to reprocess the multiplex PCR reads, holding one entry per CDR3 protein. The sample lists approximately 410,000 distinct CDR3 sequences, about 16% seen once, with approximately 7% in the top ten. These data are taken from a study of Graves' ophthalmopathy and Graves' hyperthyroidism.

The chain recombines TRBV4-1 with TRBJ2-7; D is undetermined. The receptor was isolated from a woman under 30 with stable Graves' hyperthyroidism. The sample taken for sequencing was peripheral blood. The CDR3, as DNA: TGCGCCAGCAGCCCAAGAGAACAGTACTACGAGCAGTACTTC. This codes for CASSPREQYYEQYF.